This T cell receptor (beta chain) was retrieved from a study of breast tumors, draining lymph nodes, adjacent tissues. MiXCR, applied by TCRdb to the multiplex PCR reads, yields one record per CDR3 protein. The data show around 230,000 distinct CDR3 sequences, with 30% to 35% seen just once and roughly 3.5% held by the top ten. CDR3 length: 12 amino acids. The V and J ends lost 3 bases and 2 bases respectively, with 7 bases between them. The V gene's germline CDR1 is DFQATT and CDR2 SNEGSKA (reference sequence). Findings and caveats of the study: Luminal-like breast cancer showed significantly greater tumor-nontumor repertoire similarity than basal-like breast cancer did.

This clonotype was detected many times. What it binds is unknown. Breast cancer patients provided tissue from their axillary draining lymph nodes. The specimen was axillary lymph node tissue. The chain uses TRBV20-1 and TRBJ1-2; D remains ambiguous. This TCR was recovered from a female donor with breast cancer. Some clones in this sample may be carry-over from other donors' samples. The CDR3 DNA is TGCAGTGCTAGTCCGGGGAACTATGGCTACACCTTC. It codes for CSASPGNYGYTF.